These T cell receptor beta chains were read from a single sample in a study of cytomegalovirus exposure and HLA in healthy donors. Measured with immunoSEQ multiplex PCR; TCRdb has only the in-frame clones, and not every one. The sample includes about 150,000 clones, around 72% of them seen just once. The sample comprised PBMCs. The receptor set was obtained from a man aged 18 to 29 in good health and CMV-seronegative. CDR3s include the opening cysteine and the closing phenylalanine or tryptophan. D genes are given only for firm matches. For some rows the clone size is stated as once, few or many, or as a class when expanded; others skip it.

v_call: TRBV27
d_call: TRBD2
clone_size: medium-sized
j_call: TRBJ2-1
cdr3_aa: CASLSFSGGEQFF
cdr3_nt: TGTGCCAGCCTATCCTTTAGCGGGGGTGAGCAGTTCTTC

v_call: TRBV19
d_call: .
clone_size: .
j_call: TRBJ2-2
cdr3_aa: CASSISGTSTGELFF
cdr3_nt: TGTGCCAGTAGTATCTCCGGGACTTCCACCGGGGAGCTGTTTTTT

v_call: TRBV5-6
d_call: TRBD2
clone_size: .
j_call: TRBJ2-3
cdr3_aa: CASSSVAGGRGTDTQYF
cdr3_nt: TGTGCCAGCAGCTCTGTCGCGGGGGGGAGAGGCACAGATACGCAGTATTTT

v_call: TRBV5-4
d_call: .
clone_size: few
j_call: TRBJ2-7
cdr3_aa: CASSQKNTASYEQYF
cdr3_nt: TGTGCCAGCAGCCAGAAAAACACCGCATCCTACGAGCAGTACTTC

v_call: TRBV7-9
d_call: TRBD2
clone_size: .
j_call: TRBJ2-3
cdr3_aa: CASSLIGGDTQYF
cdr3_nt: TGTGCCAGCAGCTTAATCGGGGGGGATACGCAGTATTTT

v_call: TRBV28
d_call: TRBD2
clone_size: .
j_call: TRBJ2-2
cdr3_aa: CASERGWTGELFF
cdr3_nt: TGTGCCAGCGAGCGGGGGTGGACCGGGGAGCTGTTTTTT

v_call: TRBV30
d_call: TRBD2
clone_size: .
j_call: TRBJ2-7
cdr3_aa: CAWSQGLAGSEQYF
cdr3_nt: TGTGCCTGGAGTCAAGGACTAGCGGGATCCGAGCAGTACTTC

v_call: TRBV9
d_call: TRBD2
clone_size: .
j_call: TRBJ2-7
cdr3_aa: CASSVDGGLAGAYEQYF
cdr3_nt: TGTGCCAGCAGCGTAGACGGCGGACTAGCGGGAGCCTACGAGCAGTACTTC

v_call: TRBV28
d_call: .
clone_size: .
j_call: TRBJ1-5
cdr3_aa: CASSLPLSNQPQHF
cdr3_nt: TGTGCCAGCAGTTTACCGCTAAGCAATCAGCCCCAGCATTTT

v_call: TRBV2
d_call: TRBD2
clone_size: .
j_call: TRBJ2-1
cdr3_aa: CASSGRFGREGWRNEQFF
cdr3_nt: TGTGCCAGCAGTGGCCGTTTCGGGCGGGAGGGGTGGAGGAATGAGCAGTTCTTC

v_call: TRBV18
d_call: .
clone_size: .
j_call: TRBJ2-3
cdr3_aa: CASSPPPGLYTDTQYF
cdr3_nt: TGTGCCAGCTCACCGCCGCCGGGACTCTACACAGATACGCAGTATTTT

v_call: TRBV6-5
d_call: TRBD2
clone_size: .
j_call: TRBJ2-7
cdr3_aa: CASSSGRGEYF
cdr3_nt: TGTGCCAGTTCTAGCGGGAGAGGCGAGTACTTC

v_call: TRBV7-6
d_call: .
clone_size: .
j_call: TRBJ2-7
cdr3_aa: CASMEGDYEQYF
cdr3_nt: TGTGCCAGCATGGAAGGGGACTACGAGCAGTACTTC

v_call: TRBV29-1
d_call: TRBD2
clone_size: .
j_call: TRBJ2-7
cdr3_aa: CSVLTSGSSYEQYF
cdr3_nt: TGCAGCGTGTTAACTAGCGGGAGCTCCTACGAGCAGTACTTC

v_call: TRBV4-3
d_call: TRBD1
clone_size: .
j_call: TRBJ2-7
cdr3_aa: CASSQDWGQGSYEQYF
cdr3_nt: TGCGCCAGCAGCCAAGATTGGGGACAGGGCTCCTACGAGCAGTACTTC

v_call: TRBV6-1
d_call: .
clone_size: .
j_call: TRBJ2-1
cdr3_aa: CASARYRGNEQFF
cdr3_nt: TGTGCCAGCGCTAGGTATCGCGGCAATGAGCAGTTCTTC

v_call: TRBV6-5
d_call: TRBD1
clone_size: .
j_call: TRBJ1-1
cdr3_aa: CASSWTGGTEAFF
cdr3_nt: TGTGCCAGCAGTTGGACAGGGGGCACTGAAGCTTTCTTT

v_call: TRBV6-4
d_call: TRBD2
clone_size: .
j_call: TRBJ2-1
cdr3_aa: CASRVGTSGRGTNEQFF
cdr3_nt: TGTGCCAGCAGGGTCGGGACTAGCGGGAGGGGTACTAATGAGCAGTTCTTC

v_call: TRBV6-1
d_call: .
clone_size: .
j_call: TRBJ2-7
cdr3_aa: CASSATGSSYEQYF
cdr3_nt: TGTGCCAGCAGTGCGACAGGCAGCTCCTACGAGCAGTACTTC

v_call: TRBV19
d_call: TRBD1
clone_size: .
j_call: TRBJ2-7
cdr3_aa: CASSTGQGVSYEQYF
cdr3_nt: TGTGCCAGTAGTACGGGACAGGGGGTTTCCTACGAGCAGTACTTC

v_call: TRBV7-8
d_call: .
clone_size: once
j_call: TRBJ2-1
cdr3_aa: CASSEDYYNEQFF
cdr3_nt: TGTGCCAGCAGCGAGGACTACTACAATGAGCAGTTCTTC

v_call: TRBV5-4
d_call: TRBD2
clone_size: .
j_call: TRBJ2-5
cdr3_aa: CASSLSRTSGMGTQYF
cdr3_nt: TGTGCCAGCAGCTTAAGCCGGACTAGCGGGATGGGGACCCAGTACTTC

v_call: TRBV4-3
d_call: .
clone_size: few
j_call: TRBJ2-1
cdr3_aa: CASSQDQASRNEQFF
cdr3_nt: TGCGCCAGCAGCCAAGATCAAGCTAGCAGGAATGAGCAGTTCTTC

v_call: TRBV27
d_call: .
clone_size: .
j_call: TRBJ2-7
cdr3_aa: CASSLAGDWISYEQYF
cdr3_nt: TGTGCCAGCAGCCTGGCAGGGGATTGGATCTCCTACGAGCAGTACTTC

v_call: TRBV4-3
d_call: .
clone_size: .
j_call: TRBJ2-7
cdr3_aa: CASSQDGWAGGEQYF
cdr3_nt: TGCGCCAGCAGCCAAGATGGTTGGGCGGGCGGCGAGCAGTACTTC

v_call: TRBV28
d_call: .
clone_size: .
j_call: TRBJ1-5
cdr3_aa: CASSLEGGNQPQHF
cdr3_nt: TGTGCCAGCAGTTTAGAGGGAGGCAATCAGCCCCAGCATTTT

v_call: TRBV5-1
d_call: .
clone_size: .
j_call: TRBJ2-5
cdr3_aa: CASSSERGNRETQYF
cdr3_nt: TGCGCCAGCAGCTCGGAACGAGGGAATCGGGAGACCCAGTACTTC

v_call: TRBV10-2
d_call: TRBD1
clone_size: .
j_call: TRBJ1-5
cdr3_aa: CASSEGTGHQPQHF
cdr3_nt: TGCGCCAGCAGTGAGGGGACAGGTCATCAGCCCCAGCATTTT

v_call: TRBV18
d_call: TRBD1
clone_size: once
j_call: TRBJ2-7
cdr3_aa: CASSPPSGTGPYEQYF
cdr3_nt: TGTGCCAGCTCACCACCCTCCGGGACAGGGCCCTACGAGCAGTACTTC

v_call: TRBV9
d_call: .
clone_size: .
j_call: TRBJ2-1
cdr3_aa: CASSLEGVSEQFF
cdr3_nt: TGTGCCAGCAGCCTAGAAGGGGTCAGTGAGCAGTTCTTC

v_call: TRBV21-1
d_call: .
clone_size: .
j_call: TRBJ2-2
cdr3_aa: CASSSLGWLAGTNTGELFF
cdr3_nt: TGTGCCAGCAGCTCCCTCGGATGGCTAGCGGGCACGAACACCGGGGAGCTGTTTTTT

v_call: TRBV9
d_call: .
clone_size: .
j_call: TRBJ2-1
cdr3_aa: CASSLNEQFF
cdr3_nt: TGTGCCAGCAGCCTTAATGAGCAGTTCTTC

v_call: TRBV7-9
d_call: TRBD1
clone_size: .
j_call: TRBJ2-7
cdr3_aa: CASSWTGSSYEQYF
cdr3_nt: TGTGCCAGCAGCTGGACAGGGAGCTCCTACGAGCAGTACTTC

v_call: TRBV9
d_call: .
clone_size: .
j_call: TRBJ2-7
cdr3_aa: CATGTRDGEQYF
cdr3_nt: TGTGCCACGGGCACCCGGGATGGCGAGCAGTACTTC

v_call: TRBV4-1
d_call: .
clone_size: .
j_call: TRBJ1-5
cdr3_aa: CASSKGVSQPQHF
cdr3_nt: TGCGCCAGCTCCAAAGGGGTGTCTCAGCCCCAGCATTTT

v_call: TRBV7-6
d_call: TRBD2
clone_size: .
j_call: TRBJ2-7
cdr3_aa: CASSLGLAGGTYEQYF
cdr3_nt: TGTGCCAGCAGCTTAGGGCTAGCGGGAGGGACCTACGAGCAGTACTTC

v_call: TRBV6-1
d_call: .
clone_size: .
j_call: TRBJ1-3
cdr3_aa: CASKVQGGNTIYF
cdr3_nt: TGTGCCAGCAAGGTGCAGGGTGGAAACACCATATATTTT

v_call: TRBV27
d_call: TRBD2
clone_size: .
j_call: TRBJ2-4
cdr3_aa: CATQLAGGKNIQYF
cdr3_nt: TGTGCCACCCAACTAGCGGGGGGCAAAAACATTCAGTACTTC

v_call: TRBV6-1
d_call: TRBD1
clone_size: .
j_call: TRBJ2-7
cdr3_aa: CASSAAGQGTPYEQYF
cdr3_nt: TGTGCCAGCAGTGCGGCTGGACAGGGGACCCCCTACGAGCAGTACTTC

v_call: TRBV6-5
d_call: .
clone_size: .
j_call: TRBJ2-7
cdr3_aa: CASSYGGSYEQYF
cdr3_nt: TGTGCCAGCAGTTACGGGGGGTCCTACGAGCAGTACTTC

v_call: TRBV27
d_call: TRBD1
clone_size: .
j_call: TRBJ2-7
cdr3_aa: CASSLGRGPEQYF
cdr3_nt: TGTGCCAGCAGTTTAGGCAGGGGGCCCGAGCAGTACTTC

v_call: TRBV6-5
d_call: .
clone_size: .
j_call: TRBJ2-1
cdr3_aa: CASSATSYNEQFF
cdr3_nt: TGTGCCAGCAGTGCCACAAGTTACAATGAGCAGTTCTTC

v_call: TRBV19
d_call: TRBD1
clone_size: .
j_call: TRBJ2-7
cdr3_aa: CASSPLQGASYEQYF
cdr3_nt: TGTGCCAGTAGCCCCTTACAGGGGGCATCCTACGAGCAGTACTTC

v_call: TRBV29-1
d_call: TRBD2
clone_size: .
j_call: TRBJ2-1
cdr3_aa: CSVTSVGVGTSGRAVRNEQFF
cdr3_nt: TGCAGCGTCACGTCAGTGGGCGTGGGGACTAGCGGGAGGGCCGTCAGGAATGAGCAGTTCTTC

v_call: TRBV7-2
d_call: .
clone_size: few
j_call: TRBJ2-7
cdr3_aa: CASSRDGSSYEQYF
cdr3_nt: TGTGCCAGCAGCCGTGACGGGAGCTCCTACGAGCAGTACTTC

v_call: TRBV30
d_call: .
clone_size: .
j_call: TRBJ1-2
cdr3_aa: CAWTTGGNYGYTF
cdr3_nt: TGTGCCTGGACCACCGGAGGTAACTATGGCTACACCTTC

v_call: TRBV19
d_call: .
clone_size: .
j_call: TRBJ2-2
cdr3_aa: CASSTLSNTGELFF
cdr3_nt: TGTGCCAGTAGTACCTTGTCGAACACCGGGGAGCTGTTTTTT

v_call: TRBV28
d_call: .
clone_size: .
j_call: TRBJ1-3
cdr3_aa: CASISGLTSGNTIYF
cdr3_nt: TGTGCCAGCATCTCAGGACTCACCTCTGGAAACACCATATATTTT

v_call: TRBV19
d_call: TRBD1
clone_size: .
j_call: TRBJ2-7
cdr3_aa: CASSPHLGTGWPNLEQYF
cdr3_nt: TGTGCCAGTAGTCCGCACCTCGGGACAGGTTGGCCAAATCTCGAGCAGTACTTC

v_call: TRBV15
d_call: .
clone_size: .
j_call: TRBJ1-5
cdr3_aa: CATSRGLGEGNQPQHF
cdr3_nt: TGTGCCACCAGCAGAGGACTGGGAGAAGGCAATCAGCCCCAGCATTTT